These 15 T cell receptor beta chains came from one sample sequenced in a study of identical twins. TCRdb redid the calling of the 5' RACE reads with MiXCR, one entry per CDR3 protein. This sample yields about 1.7 million distinct CDR3 sequences, of which 25% to 35% are seen a single time; around 0.3% belongs to the top ten. What was sequenced was cord blood. The receptors stem from a newborn girl in good health.

This chain links TRBV20-1 with TRBJ1-2; 11 positions agree with TRBD1. The junction had 13 bases not matched to a gene; V was cut back by 6 bases and J by 4 bases. Looked up from germline, CDR1 is DFQATT and CDR2 is SNEGSKA (reference sequence). The CDR3 has 16 amino acids. The CDR3 bases are TGCAGTGCGGATGGACAGGGGGCCTTTCATCCCTATGGCTACACCTTC. This translates into CSADGQGAFHPYGYTF.

The sample holds a few counts of this clonotype. J is TRBJ2-1 and V is TRBV28, with D maybe TRBD1 (5 bases). The CDR3 has 12 amino acids. Per germline, CDR1 MDHEN and CDR2 SYDVKM. V lost 0 bases, J lost 10 bases, and 7 bases lay in between. The CDR3 protein is CASSLWTDEQFF. CDR3 bases: TGTGCCAGCAGTTTATGGACAGACGAGCAGTTCTTC.

The chain carries TRBV7-2 and TRBJ2-7, with 9 bases lining up with TRBD2. Near its end, the DNA agrees better with TRBJ2-5, so the J call may be wrong. Germline V gene data show CDR1 as SGHTA and CDR2 as FQGNSA. The CDR3 extends over 15 amino acids. CDR3 region: CASSFSGRRRETQYF. DNA of the CDR3: TGTGCCAGCAGTTTTAGCGGGAGAAGAAGAGAGACCCAGTACTTC.

The rearrangement uses TRBV20-1 and TRBJ1-2; D might be TRBD1 (5 bases). The CDR3 sequence is 14 residues long. The V and J ends lost 0 bases and 7 bases respectively, with 15 bases between them. Germline V gives CDR1 DFQATT, CDR2 SNEGSKA (reference sequence). The CDR3 bases are TGCAGTGCTAGAGATGATCGGCAGGGCTCTGGCTACACCTTC. Its protein product is CSARDDRQGSGYTF.

The CDR3 spells CASSLGQGLNEQFF. The CDR3 region has the DNA TGCGCCAGCAGCTTGGGACAGGGACTTAATGAGCAGTTCTTC. The chain has TRBV5-1 and TRBJ2-1; a weak D match, TRBD1 (7 bases). There are 14 residues in the CDR3. Germline lookup yields CDR1 SGHRS and CDR2 YFSETQ. The V end lost 0 bases, the J end lost 7 bases, and 11 bases lay between the germline ends.

This clonotype has a handful of counts. The chain employs TRBV20-1 and TRBJ2-5; D call uncertain. Germline CDR1 and CDR2: DFQATT and SNEGSKA (reference sequence). Trimming shortened V by 6 bases and J by 5 bases, and 13 bases separated the two germline ends. CDR3 length: 12 residues. This CDR3 reads CSAPKMGETQYF. The CDR3 nucleotides are TGCAGTGCCCCCAAGATGGGGGAGACCCAGTACTTC.

The CDR3 protein is CASSQADGRSSTDTQYF. The CDR3 coding sequence is TGCGCCAGCAGCCAAGCTGATGGCAGGTCGAGCACAGATACGCAGTATTTT. The J gene is TRBJ2-3, the V gene TRBV4-1; D unclear. Trimming pared 1 base from V and 0 bases from J, leaving 14 bases between. The germline CDR1 and CDR2 sequences are MGHRA and YSYEKL. This CDR3 has 17 residues.

This clonotype has a handful of counts. The J gene is TRBJ2-4, the V gene TRBV6-1, with D tentatively TRBD2 (6 bases). The V gene lost 3 bases and the J gene lost 6 bases, with 12 bases spanning the gap. The CDR3 has 14 residues. Germline-derived CDR1 and CDR2 are MNHNS and SASEGT. CDR3 amino acids: CASSDWDGGNIQYF. In nucleotides, the CDR3 is TGTGCCAGCAGTGATTGGGACGGGGGAAACATTCAGTACTTC.

The chain is built from TRBV12-5 and TRBJ1-2; D gene uncertain. Looked up from germline, CDR1 is LGHNT and CDR2 is FRNRAP. V was pared by 10 bases and J by 4 bases, with 10 bases between. The CDR3 runs 11 residues. DNA of the CDR3: TGTGCTACCCCCTGGGGCTATGGCTACACCTTC. Amino acid sequence: CATPWGYGYTF.

This clonotype came up a few times. This sequence joins TRBV5-1 and TRBJ2-7, with 11 positions matching TRBD2. The junction had 4 bases not matched to a gene; V was cut back by 0 bases and J by 2 bases. Per the germline V gene, CDR1 is SGHRS and CDR2 is YFSETQ. CDR3 length: 16 residues. The CDR3 loop reads CASSLVAGGRAYEQYF. The DNA of the CDR3 is TGCGCCAGCAGCTTGGTAGCGGGAGGGCGAGCCTACGAGCAGTACTTC.

This clonotype was counted a few times. The chain carries TRBV6-1 and TRBJ2-1; D is unclear. The CDR3 has 15 amino acids. V shed 0 bases and J shed 9 bases, with 15 bases lying between them. Germline CDR1 MNHNS, CDR2 SASEGT. The CDR3 DNA reads as TGTGCCAGCAGTGAAGCGCTAGGGTTCCCGGGTGAGCAGTTCTTC. Protein: CASSEALGFPGEQFF.

This clonotype was picked up a small number of times. The chain couples TRBV21-1 to TRBJ1-5; TRBD1 is the table's D call and was not checked against the DNA. TRBV21-1 counts as a pseudogene. The length of the CDR3 is 20 residues. CDR3 bases: TGTGCCAGCAGCAAAGCGCCCGGGGAAGGGGGTGCAAGAAGCAATCAGCCCCAGCATTTT. Protein: CASSKAPGEGGARSNQPQHF.

This clonotype was seen only a few times. The rearrangement uses TRBV7-2 and TRBJ2-1, with D unclear. CDR3 length: 15 amino acids. Germline loops: CDR1 SGHTA, CDR2 FQGNSA. V was clipped by 1 base and J by 10 bases, with 17 bases between them. The CDR3 coding sequence is TGTGCCAGCAGCTTAGTACTAACGCCCGCGCAGGAGCAGTTCTTC. Protein product: CASSLVLTPAQEQFF.

V usage is TRBV5-1 and J usage is TRBJ2-5; TRBD2 agrees at 12 bases. The CDR3 has 16 residues. Per germline, CDR1 SGHRS and CDR2 YFSETQ. Trimming removed 1 base from V and 5 bases from J; junction bases left unmatched: 6. CDR3 sequence reads: CASSLSSGGAEETQYF. In DNA form, the CDR3 reads TGCGCCAGCAGCTTGTCTAGCGGGGGGGCCGAGGAGACCCAGTACTTC.

The chain carries TRBV28 and TRBJ1-1; D is perhaps TRBD1 (5 bases). V lost 4 bases and J lost 11, with 11 bases in between. Germline lookup yields CDR1 MDHEN and CDR2 SYDVKM. The CDR3 runs to 11 residues. CDR3: CASSWGRWAFF. The DNA for the CDR3 is TGTGCCAGCAGTTGGGGGAGATGGGCTTTCTTT.